The T cell receptor beta chain described here comes from a study of blood T cell repertoires in COVID-19. Study-wide background: COVID-19 samples from acute and convalescent phases originated in the United States, Italy and Spain. T cells, B-cell-depleted T cells, or PBMCs provided the cDNA or gDNA that served as material.

The CDR3 is 16 amino acids. V dropped 4 bases and J dropped 4 bases, with 16 bases sitting between them. Germline CDR1 reads LGHDT; CDR2 reads YNNKEL (reference sequence). In the authors' workflow: Amplifying reference gene primers gave estimates of nucleated cell counts. Assay: immunoSEQ multiplex PCR; the TCRdb copy retains only in-frame clones and omits some. That table is the source of V, J and clone size, and D and trimming were worked out from the DNA. This table holds approximately 200,000 clones, roughly 84% found once. Enrollment of patients from Seattle took place during active infection, with longitudinal follow-up.

This sequence was found in a person aged 70 to 85 with COVID-19, enrolled during active disease. The genes are TRBV3-1 (or the pseudogene TRBV3-2) and TRBJ2-2; tentatively, D is TRBD1 (5 bases). Sequenced sample: peripheral blood. The CDR3: CASSLYPGSGTGELFF. The CDR3 bases are TGTGCCAGCAGCCTCTACCCAGGGTCGGGCACCGGGGAGCTGTTTTTT.